A selection of T cell receptor beta chains follows, all from one sample in a study of T cell responses to AZD1222 COVID-19 vaccine. Repertoires were generated with immunoSEQ multiplex PCR, while TCRdb's copy carries only in-frame clones and drops some. Here the sample spans more than 95,000 clones, 88% being singletons. This specimen consisted of peripheral blood, obtained on day 0 of AZD1222 vaccination. These receptors were obtained from an adult in good health. Both conserved end residues are part of each CDR3. A D gene is named only where the DNA matches it firmly. The size of a clone is reported for some rows only, either as once, few or many, or as a class for expanded clones.

J gene,V gene,D gene,clone size,CDR3 protein,CDR3 DNA
TRBJ1-5,TRBV4-1,.,.,CASSQDLDITNQPQHF,TGCGCCAGCAGCCAAGACTTGGACATAACTAATCAGCCCCAGCATTTT
TRBJ1-2,TRBV6-1,TRBD1,few,CASSELDRGKAGYGYTF,TGTGCCAGCAGTGAATTGGACAGGGGGAAGGCGGGCTATGGCTACACCTTC
TRBJ1-1,TRBV19,TRBD1,.,CASSIDRDRDNTEAFF,TGTGCCAGTAGTATAGATAGGGACAGGGATAACACTGAAGCTTTCTTT
TRBJ1-5,TRBV28,.,.,CASSWGKNQPQHF,TGTGCCAGCAGTTGGGGTAAGAATCAGCCCCAGCATTTT
TRBJ1-4,TRBV21-1,.,.,CASSKEVGPQFNEKLFF,TGTGCCAGCAGCAAAGAAGTCGGGCCGCAGTTTAATGAAAAACTGTTTTTT
TRBJ1-1,TRBV3-1/TRBV3-2,.,.,CASSQYLPGGIEAFF,TGTGCCAGCAGCCAATATCTCCCTGGGGGCATTGAAGCTTTCTTT
TRBJ1-1,TRBV18,.,.,CASSLDRWRVGHEAFF,TGTGCCAGCTCCCTCGACAGGTGGCGGGTGGGGCATGAAGCTTTCTTT
TRBJ2-2,TRBV2,.,.,CATFGPYTGELFF,TGTGCCACCTTCGGACCCTACACCGGGGAGCTGTTTTTT
TRBJ1-2,TRBV11-2,.,.,CASSQRRGDNYGYTF,TGTGCCAGCAGCCAACGGCGTGGGGACAACTATGGCTACACCTTC
TRBJ1-3,TRBV5-4,.,.,CASSLDGSSGNTIYF,TGTGCCAGCAGCTTGGACGGGAGCTCTGGAAACACCATATATTTT
TRBJ1-5,TRBV6-5,TRBD1,.,CASSTTGIGNQPQHF,TGTGCCAGCAGCACGACAGGGATTGGCAATCAGCCCCAGCATTTT
TRBJ1-5,TRBV12-5,TRBD1,once,CAIGQDSNQPQHF,TGTGCTATTGGACAGGATAGCAATCAGCCCCAGCATTTT
TRBJ2-2,TRBV27,.,.,CASSFIAGTNTGELFF,TGTGCCAGCAGTTTTATTGCGGGTACGAACACCGGGGAGCTGTTTTTT
TRBJ1-2,TRBV29-1,.,.,CSVDGQGRLEYGYTF,TGCAGCGTTGACGGTCAGGGCAGGTTGGAGTATGGCTACACCTTC
TRBJ1-2,TRBV28,.,once,CASSLGQGIPLGRGYTF,TGTGCCAGCAGTTTGGGGCAGGGGATCCCCTTGGGGCGAGGCTACACCTTC
TRBJ1-5,TRBV15,.,.,CATRGVSEGQPQHF,TGTGCCACCAGAGGGGTGTCGGAGGGTCAGCCCCAGCATTTT
TRBJ1-4,TRBV6-5,.,.,CASSYSAGDSEKLFF,TGTGCCAGCAGTTACTCGGCAGGGGATAGTGAAAAACTGTTTTTT
TRBJ1-5,TRBV6-5,.,.,CASRGTGNQPQHF,TGTGCCAGCAGGGGGACGGGGAATCAGCCCCAGCATTTT
TRBJ1-6,TRBV18,.,.,CASSQGLVGGSPLHF,TGTGCCAGCTCACAGGGGCTAGTAGGGGGTTCACCCCTCCACTTT
TRBJ2-7,TRBV12-2,.,.,CASRGGAPLYEQYF,TGTGCAAGTCGTGGAGGGGCCCCTCTCTACGAGCAGTACTTC
TRBJ2-1,TRBV2,TRBD2,.,CASQGRTRRAWEEQFF,TGTGCCAGCCAGGGCCGGACTAGGAGGGCTTGGGAGGAGCAGTTCTTC
TRBJ2-2,TRBV19,.,.,CASSASGELFF,TGTGCCAGTAGTGCCTCCGGGGAGCTGTTTTTT
TRBJ1-2,TRBV18,TRBD1,.,CASSPDRAYGYTF,TGTGCCAGCTCACCCGACAGGGCCTATGGCTACACCTTC
TRBJ1-4,TRBV2,.,.,CASSSQGFGEKLFF,TGTGCCAGCAGTTCACAGGGATTCGGTGAAAAACTGTTTTTT
TRBJ2-1,TRBV11-3,.,.,CASGGSSYNEQFF,TGTGCCAGCGGCGGCAGCTCCTACAATGAGCAGTTCTTC
TRBJ1-3,TRBV7-9,.,.,CASSLDRNTIYF,TGTGCCAGCAGCTTAGATCGAAACACCATATATTTT
TRBJ1-4,TRBV7-2,TRBD1,.,CASSHDRVITNEKLFF,TGTGCCAGCAGCCATGACAGGGTAATAACTAATGAAAAACTGTTTTTT
TRBJ2-7,TRBV7-9,.,.,CASSSDAYPPLEQYF,TGTGCCAGCAGCTCGGACGCATATCCCCCCCTCGAGCAGTACTTC
TRBJ2-3,TRBV10-3,.,.,CAIREPGITDTQYF,TGTGCCATCAGAGAGCCAGGGATAACAGATACGCAGTATTTT
TRBJ2-2,TRBV7-8,TRBD2,once,CASSARLAGGPSNTGELFF,TGTGCCAGCAGCGCCCGACTAGCGGGGGGACCCTCGAACACCGGGGAGCTGTTTTTT
TRBJ1-2,TRBV11-2,.,.,CASSLGGQGWYGYTF,TGTGCCAGCAGCTTAGGAGGGCAGGGTTGGTATGGCTACACCTTC
TRBJ1-5,TRBV7-2,TRBD1,.,CASSLVGGYSNQPQHF,TGTGCCAGCAGCTTAGTAGGGGGCTATAGCAATCAGCCCCAGCATTTT
TRBJ2-7,TRBV28,.,.,CASRRQRYEQYF,TGTGCCAGCAGACGACAGAGATACGAGCAGTACTTC
TRBJ1-4,TRBV5-1,TRBD1,.,CASGSGQGATNEKLFF,TGCGCCAGCGGCTCCGGACAGGGAGCAACTAATGAAAAACTGTTTTTT
TRBJ1-1,TRBV2,.,.,CASTLTGVLNTEAFF,TGTGCCAGCACCCTCACGGGGGTCCTAAACACTGAAGCTTTCTTT
TRBJ2-1,TRBV3-1/TRBV3-2,.,.,CASSQWAGTHNEQFF,TGTGCCAGCAGCCAGTGGGCCGGGACCCACAATGAGCAGTTCTTC
TRBJ2-3,TRBV11-2,.,.,CASSLTDTQYF,TGTGCCAGCAGCTTGACAGATACGCAGTATTTT
TRBJ2-2,TRBV30,.,.,CAWSVGQGVPGELFF,TGTGCCTGGAGTGTAGGGCAGGGTGTTCCCGGGGAGCTGTTTTTT
TRBJ1-1,TRBV29-1,.,.,CSGWEQGDTEAFF,TGCAGCGGATGGGAGCAGGGAGACACTGAAGCTTTCTTT
TRBJ1-3,TRBV18,.,.,CASSPSPELSGNTIYF,TGTGCCAGCTCACCTTCCCCAGAGCTCTCTGGAAACACCATATATTTT
TRBJ2-1,TRBV11-3,.,.,CASSLGFGSYNEQFF,TGTGCCAGCAGCTTGGGATTCGGCTCCTACAATGAGCAGTTCTTC
TRBJ1-5,TRBV2,.,.,CASSETPTEYSNQPQHF,TGTGCCAGCAGTGAAACCCCGACAGAATATAGCAATCAGCCCCAGCATTTT
TRBJ2-3,TRBV15,.,.,CATSFQGVAADTQYF,TGTGCCACCAGCTTTCAGGGGGTAGCGGCGGATACGCAGTATTTT
TRBJ1-5,TRBV5-1,.,few,CASSLRGGGEGQPQHF,TGCGCCAGCAGCTTGAGAGGTGGGGGCGAGGGTCAGCCCCAGCATTTT
TRBJ2-7,TRBV18,.,.,CASSPPQGFSYEQYF,TGTGCCAGCTCACCACCGCAGGGTTTCTCCTACGAGCAGTACTTC
TRBJ2-2,TRBV19,.,.,CASSIRLTNTGELFF,TGTGCCAGTAGTATTAGGCTAACAAACACCGGGGAGCTGTTTTTT
TRBJ2-7,TRBV6-5,TRBD1,.,CASSTGTGAYEQYF,TGTGCCAGCAGCACCGGGACAGGGGCCTACGAGCAGTACTTC
TRBJ1-4,TRBV10-3,.,.,CAISDNGRTNEKLFF,TGTGCCATCAGTGATAACGGACGAACTAATGAAAAACTGTTTTTT
TRBJ1-2,TRBV11-2,.,.,CASSLEAAGYTF,TGTGCCAGCAGCTTAGAAGCGGCTGGCTACACCTTC
TRBJ1-6,TRBV6-5,.,.,CASSYSVNRHNSPLHF,TGTGCCAGCAGTTACTCGGTCAACAGACATAATTCACCCCTCCACTTT